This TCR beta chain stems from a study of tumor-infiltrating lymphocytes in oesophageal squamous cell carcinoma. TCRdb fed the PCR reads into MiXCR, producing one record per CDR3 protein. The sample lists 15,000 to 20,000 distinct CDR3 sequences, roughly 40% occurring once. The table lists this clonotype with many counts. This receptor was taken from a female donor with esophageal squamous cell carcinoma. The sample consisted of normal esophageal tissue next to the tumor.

CDR3 in amino acids: CASTIGETQYF. The DNA of the CDR3 is TGTGCCAGCACCATCGGGGAGACCCAGTACTTC. The chain carries TRBV6-1 and TRBJ2-5; no reliable D call. V lost 7 bases, J lost 5 bases, and 8 bases lay in between. The CDR3 sequence is 11 residues long. The germline V gene encodes CDR1 MNHNS and CDR2 SASEGT.